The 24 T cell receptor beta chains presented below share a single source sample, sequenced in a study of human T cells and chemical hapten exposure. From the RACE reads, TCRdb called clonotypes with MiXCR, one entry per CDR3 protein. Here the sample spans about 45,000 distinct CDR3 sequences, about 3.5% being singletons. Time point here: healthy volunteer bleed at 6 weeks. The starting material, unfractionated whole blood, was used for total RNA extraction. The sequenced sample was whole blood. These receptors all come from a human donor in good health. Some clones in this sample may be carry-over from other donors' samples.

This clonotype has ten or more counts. The CDR3 loop is CASSSIAGGRPGDEQFF. For the CDR3, the DNA is TGCGCCAGCAGCTCTATAGCAGGCGGGAGGCCCGGCGATGAGCAGTTCTTC. The genes are TRBV5-1 and TRBJ2-1, with TRBD2 identical over 8 bases. CDR1 is SGHRS and CDR2 is YFSETQ in the germline V gene. The CDR3 totals 17 residues. Losses at the gene ends were 3 bases for V and 8 bases for J; bases not matched to a gene: 16.

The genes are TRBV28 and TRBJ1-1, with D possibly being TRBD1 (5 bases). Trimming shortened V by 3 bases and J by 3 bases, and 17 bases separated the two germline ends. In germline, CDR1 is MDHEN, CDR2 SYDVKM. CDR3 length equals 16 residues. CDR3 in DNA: TGTGCCAGCAGTTTCCCCTTCGAGTCGGGGGACACTGAAGCTTTCTTT. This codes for CASSFPFESGDTEAFF.

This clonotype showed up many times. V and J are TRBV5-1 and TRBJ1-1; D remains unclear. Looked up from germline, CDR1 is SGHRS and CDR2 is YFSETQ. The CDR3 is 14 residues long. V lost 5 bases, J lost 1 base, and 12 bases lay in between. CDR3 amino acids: CASRPATSNTEAFF. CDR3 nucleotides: TGCGCCAGCAGACCGGCCACGTCGAACACTGAAGCTTTCTTT.

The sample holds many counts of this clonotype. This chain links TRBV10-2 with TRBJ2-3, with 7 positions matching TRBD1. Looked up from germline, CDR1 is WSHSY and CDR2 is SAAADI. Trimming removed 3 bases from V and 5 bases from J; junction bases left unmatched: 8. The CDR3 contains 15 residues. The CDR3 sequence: CASSDIDRVKDTQYF. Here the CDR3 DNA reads TGCGCCAGCAGTGATATCGACAGGGTGAAAGATACGCAGTATTTT.

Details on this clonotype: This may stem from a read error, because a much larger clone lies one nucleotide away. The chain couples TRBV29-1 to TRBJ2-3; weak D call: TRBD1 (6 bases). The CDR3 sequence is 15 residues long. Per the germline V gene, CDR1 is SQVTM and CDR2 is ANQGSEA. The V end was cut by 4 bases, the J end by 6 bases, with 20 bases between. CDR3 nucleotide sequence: TGCAGCGTTGGTAGTCCAGGGGCTAGAAAGGATACGCAGTATTTT. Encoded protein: CSVGSPGARKDTQYF.

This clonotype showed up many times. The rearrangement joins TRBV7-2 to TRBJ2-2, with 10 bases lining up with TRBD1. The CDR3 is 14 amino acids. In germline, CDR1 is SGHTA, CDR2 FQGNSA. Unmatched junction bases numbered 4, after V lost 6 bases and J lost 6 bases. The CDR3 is CASRPDRGPGELFF. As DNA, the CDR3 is TGTGCCAGCAGGCCTGACAGGGGGCCCGGGGAGCTGTTTTTT.

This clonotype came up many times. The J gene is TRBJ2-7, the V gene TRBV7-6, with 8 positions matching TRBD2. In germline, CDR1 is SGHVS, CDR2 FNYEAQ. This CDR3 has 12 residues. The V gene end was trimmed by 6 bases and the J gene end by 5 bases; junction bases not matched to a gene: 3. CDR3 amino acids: CASSLGLDEQYF. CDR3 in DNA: TGTGCCAGCAGTTTGGGACTAGACGAGCAGTACTTC. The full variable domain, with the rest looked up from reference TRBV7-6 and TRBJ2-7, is GAGVSQSPRYKVTKRGQDVALRCDPISGHVSLYWYRQALGQGPEFLTYFNYEAQQDKSGLPNDRFSAERPEGSISTLTIQRTEQRDSAMYRCASSLGLDEQYFGPGTRLTVT.

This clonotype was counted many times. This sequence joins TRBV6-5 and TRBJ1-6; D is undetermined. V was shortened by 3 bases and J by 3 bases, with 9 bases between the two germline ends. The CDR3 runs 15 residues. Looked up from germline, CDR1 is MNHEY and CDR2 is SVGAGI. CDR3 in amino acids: CASSYGGNYNSPLHF. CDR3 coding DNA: TGTGCCAGCAGTTATGGCGGAAACTATAATTCACCCCTCCACTTT.

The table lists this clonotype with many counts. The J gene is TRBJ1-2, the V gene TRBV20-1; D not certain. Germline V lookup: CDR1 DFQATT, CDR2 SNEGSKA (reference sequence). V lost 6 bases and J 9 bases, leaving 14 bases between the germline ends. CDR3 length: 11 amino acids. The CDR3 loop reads CSAPEFQSYTF. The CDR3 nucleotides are TGCAGTGCGCCTGAATTTCAAAGCTACACCTTC.

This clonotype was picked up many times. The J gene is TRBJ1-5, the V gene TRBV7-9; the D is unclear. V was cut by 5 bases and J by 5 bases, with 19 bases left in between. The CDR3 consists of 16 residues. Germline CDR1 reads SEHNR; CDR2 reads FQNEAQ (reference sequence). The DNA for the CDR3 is TGTGCCAGCAGCGAGAGCGACACCTCCAACGATCAGCCCCAGCATTTT. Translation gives CASSESDTSNDQPQHF.

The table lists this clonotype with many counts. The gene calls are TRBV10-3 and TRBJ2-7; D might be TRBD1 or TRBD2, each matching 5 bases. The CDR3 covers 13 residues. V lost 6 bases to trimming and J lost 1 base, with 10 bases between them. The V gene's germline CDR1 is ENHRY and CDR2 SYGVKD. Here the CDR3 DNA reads TGTGCCATCAGCAGGGACGTATCCTACGAGCAGTACTTC. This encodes CAISRDVSYEQYF.

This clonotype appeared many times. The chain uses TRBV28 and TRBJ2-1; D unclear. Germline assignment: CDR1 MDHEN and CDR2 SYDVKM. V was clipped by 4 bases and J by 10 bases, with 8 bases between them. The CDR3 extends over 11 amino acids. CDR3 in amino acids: CASSSIGEQFF. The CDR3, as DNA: TGTGCCAGCAGTTCAATCGGGGAGCAGTTCTTC. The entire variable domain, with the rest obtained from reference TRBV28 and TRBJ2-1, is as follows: DVKVTQSSRYLVKRTGEKVFLECVQDMDHENMFWYRQDPGLGLRLIYFSYDVKMKEKGDIPEGYSVSREKKERFSLILESASTNQTSMYLCASSSIGEQFFGPGTRLTVL.

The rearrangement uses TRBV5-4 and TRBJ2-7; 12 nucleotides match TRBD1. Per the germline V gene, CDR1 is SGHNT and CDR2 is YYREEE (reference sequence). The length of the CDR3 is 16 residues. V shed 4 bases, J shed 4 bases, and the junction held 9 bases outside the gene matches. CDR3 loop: CASSANPGQGAYEQYF. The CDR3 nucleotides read TGTGCCAGCAGCGCTAATCCGGGACAGGGGGCGTACGAGCAGTACTTC.

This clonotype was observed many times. The CDR3 spells CASGATGGDGELFF. For the CDR3, the DNA is TGTGCCAGCGGCGCTACGGGAGGTGACGGGGAGCTGTTTTTT. This chain joins TRBV6-4 and TRBJ2-2; 7 bases match TRBD2. V lost 8 bases and J lost 7; bases outside the gene matches: 10. Germline V lookup: CDR1 MRHNA, CDR2 SNTAGT. This CDR3 is built from 14 residues.

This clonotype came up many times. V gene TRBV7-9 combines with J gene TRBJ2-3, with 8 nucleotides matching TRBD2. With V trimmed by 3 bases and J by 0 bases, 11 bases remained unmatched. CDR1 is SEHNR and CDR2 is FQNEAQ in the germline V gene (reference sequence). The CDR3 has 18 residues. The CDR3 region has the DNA TGTGCCAGCAGCTTTGCCAGCGGGAGTTCCTTCAGCACAGATACGCAGTATTTT. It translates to CASSFASGSSFSTDTQYF.

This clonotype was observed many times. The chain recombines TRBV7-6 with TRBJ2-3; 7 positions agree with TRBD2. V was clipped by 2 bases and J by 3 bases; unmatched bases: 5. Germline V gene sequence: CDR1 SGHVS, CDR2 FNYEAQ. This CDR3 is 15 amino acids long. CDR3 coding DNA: TGTGCCAGCAGCTTAAGCGCTAGCGGTACAGATACGCAGTATTTT. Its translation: CASSLSASGTDTQYF.

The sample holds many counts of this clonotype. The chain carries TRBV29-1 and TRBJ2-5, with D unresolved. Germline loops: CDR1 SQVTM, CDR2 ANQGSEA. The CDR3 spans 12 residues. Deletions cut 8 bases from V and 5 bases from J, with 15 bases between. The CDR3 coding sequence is TGCAGCCCGACCCGAGACTCCGAGACCCAGTACTTC. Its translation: CSPTRDSETQYF. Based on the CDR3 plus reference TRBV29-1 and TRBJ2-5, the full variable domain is SAVISQKPSRDICQRGTSLTIQCQVDSQVTMMFWYRQQPGQSLTLIATANQGSEATYESGFVIDKFPISRPNLTFSTLTVSNMSPEDSSIYLCSPTRDSETQYFGPGTRLLVL.

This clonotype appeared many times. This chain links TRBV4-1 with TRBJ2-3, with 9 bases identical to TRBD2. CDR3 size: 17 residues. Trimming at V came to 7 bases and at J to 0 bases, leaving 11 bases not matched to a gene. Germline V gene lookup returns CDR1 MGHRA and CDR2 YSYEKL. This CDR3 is CASKRSGGRDSTDTQYF. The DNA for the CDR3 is TGCGCCAGCAAGCGGTCTGGCGGGAGGGATAGCACAGATACGCAGTATTTT.

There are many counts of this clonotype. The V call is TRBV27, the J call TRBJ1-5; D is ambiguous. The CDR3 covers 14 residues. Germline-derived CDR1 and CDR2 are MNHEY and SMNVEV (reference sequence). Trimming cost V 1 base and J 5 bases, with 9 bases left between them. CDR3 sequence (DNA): TGTGCCAGCAGTTTATTCTTGGGATATCAGCCCCAGCATTTT. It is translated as CASSLFLGYQPQHF.

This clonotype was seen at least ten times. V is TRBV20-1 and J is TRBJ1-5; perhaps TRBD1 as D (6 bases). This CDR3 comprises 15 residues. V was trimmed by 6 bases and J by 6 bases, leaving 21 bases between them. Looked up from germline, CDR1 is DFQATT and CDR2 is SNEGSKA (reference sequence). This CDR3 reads CSAASNRVLGQPQHF. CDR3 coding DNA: TGCAGTGCCGCCTCTAACAGGGTGCTCGGTCAGCCCCAGCATTTT.

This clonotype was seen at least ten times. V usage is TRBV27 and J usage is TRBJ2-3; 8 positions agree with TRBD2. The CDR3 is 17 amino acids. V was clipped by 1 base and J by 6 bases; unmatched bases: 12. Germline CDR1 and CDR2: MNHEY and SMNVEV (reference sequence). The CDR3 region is CASSLWGREAGADTQYF. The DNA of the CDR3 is TGTGCCAGCAGTTTATGGGGCCGGGAAGCGGGGGCTGATACGCAGTATTTT.

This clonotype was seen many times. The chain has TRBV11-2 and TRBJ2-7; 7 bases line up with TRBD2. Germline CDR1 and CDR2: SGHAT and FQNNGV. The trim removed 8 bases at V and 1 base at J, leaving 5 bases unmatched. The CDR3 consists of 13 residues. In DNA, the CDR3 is TGTGCCAGCCGCCTTAGCGGGTCCTACGAGCAGTACTTC. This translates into CASRLSGSYEQYF.

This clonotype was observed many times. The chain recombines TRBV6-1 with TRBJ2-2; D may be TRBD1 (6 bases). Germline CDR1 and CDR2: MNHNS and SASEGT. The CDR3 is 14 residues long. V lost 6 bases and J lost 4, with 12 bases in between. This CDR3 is CASRRAGATGELFF. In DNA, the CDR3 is TGTGCCAGCAGGAGAGCAGGGGCCACCGGGGAGCTGTTTTTT.

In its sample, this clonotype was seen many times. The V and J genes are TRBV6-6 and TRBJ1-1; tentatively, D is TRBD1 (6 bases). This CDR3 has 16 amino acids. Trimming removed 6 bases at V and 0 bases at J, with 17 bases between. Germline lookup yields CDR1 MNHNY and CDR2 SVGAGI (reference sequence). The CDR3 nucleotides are TGTGCCAGCAGCAAAGGGGCGGGGGCTTTGAACACTGAAGCTTTCTTT. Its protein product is CASSKGAGALNTEAFF.